Presented here are 21 T cell receptor beta chains from one specimen sequenced in a study of cytomegalovirus exposure and HLA in healthy donors. Primers included in the PCR were 60 Vbeta and 13 Jbeta primers. Method: immunoSEQ multiplex PCR; TCRdb's copy keeps in-frame clones and lacks some. The table includes about 280,000 clones, roughly 90% detected once. Sequencing was performed on PBMCs. These receptors were taken from a woman younger than 30 in good health and CMV-seronegative.

The chain carries TRBV9 and TRBJ1-6; D is unresolved. Germline V gives CDR1 SGDLS, CDR2 YYNGEE. The V end lost 2 bases, the J end lost 7 bases, and 16 bases lay between the germline ends. The CDR3 has 16 residues. In nucleotides, the CDR3 is TGTGCCAGCAGCGTTCTTCCGGAGCCAAAAAATTCACCCCTCCACTTT. Its translation: CASSVLPEPKNSPLHF.

J is TRBJ2-7 and V is TRBV6-1; TRBD1 matches at 10 bases. The ends lost 3 bases at V and 2 bases at J; junction bases unmatched: 7. This CDR3 region has 16 residues. From germline, CDR1 is MNHNS and CDR2 SASEGT. The CDR3 sequence is CASSEVGGQGTYEQYF. DNA for the CDR3: TGTGCCAGCAGTGAGGTTGGGGGACAGGGGACCTACGAGCAGTACTTC.

The chain carries TRBV4-2 and TRBJ2-3; 9 nucleotides match TRBD2. V lost 2 bases and J lost 1; bases outside the gene matches: 10. The CDR3 runs to 18 residues. CDR1 and CDR2 (germline): LGHNA, YNFKEQ. As DNA, the CDR3 is TGTGCCAGCAGCCAAAAGTCTAGCGGGGCCACACGCACAGATACGCAGTATTTT. Translating gives CASSQKSSGATRTDTQYF.

This chain uses TRBV10-1 with TRBJ2-1; 8 positions match TRBD2. Germline V gene sequence: CDR1 WNHNN, CDR2 SYGVQD (reference sequence). With 0 bases clipped from V and 6 bases from J, the junction kept 4 bases outside the gene matches. CDR3 length: 15 amino acids. For the CDR3, the DNA is TGCGCCAGCAGTGAGTCAGGGACTAGGGCCAATGAGCAGTTCTTC. It specifies CASSESGTRANEQFF.

The chain recombines TRBV5-4 with TRBJ2-7; 12 bases align to TRBD2. This CDR3 contains 15 residues. Germline V gene sequence: CDR1 SGHNT, CDR2 YYREEE (reference sequence). V gave up 4 bases and J gave up 6 bases; unmatched junction bases: 8. CDR3 nucleotide sequence: TGTGCCAGCAGCAACGCCGGACTAGCGGGATCCGAGCAGTACTTC. Its translation: CASSNAGLAGSEQYF.

The chain combines TRBV28 with TRBJ2-7; D might be TRBD1 (6 bases). Trimming took off 2 bases at V and 4 bases at J, with 15 bases between the two ends. In germline, CDR1 is MDHEN, CDR2 SYDVKM. The CDR3 totals 15 residues. The CDR3 spells CASSLGGGLTYEQYF. The CDR3 DNA reads TGTGCCAGCAGTTTAGGTGGGGGCCTTACTTACGAGCAGTACTTC.

The J gene is TRBJ2-7, the V gene TRBV6-1; TRBD1 might be the D (5 bases). Trimming left V 6 bases short and J 3 bases short, with 18 bases between. Germline lookup yields CDR1 MNHNS and CDR2 SASEGT. This CDR3 has 15 amino acids. CDR3 loop: CASRTSQGLGYEQYF. The CDR3 coding sequence is TGTGCCAGCAGAACTTCTCAGGGATTGGGCTACGAGCAGTACTTC.

The V gene is TRBV30, the J gene TRBJ1-2; D is possibly TRBD1 (5 bases). The ends were cut back, 2 bases at V and 7 bases at J, with 5 bases in the middle. Germline CDR1 reads GTSNPN; CDR2 reads SVGIG (reference sequence). The CDR3 spans 10 residues. The CDR3, as DNA: TGTGCCTGGAGTCAGGGTGGCTACACCTTC. As protein: CAWSQGGYTF.

The chain carries TRBV9 and TRBJ1-4; D might be TRBD1 (5 bases). The CDR3 is made up of 18 amino acids. With 4 bases removed from V and 4 bases from J, the gap between germline ends came to 23 bases. Germline lookup yields CDR1 SGDLS and CDR2 YYNGEE. The CDR3 nucleotides are TGTGCCAGCAGCCACGGGGGGAAAGTTTCGGGTGATAATGAAAAACTGTTTTTT. Encoded protein: CASSHGGKVSGDNEKLFF.

The chain has TRBV5-1 and TRBJ2-3; D call uncertain. V was trimmed by 1 base and J by 2 bases, leaving 8 bases between them. The CDR3 covers 14 residues. Germline V gene data show CDR1 as SGHRS and CDR2 as YFSETQ. This CDR3 is CASSLTVPTDTQYF. The CDR3 DNA reads TGCGCCAGCAGCTTGACTGTCCCCACAGATACGCAGTATTTT.

V is TRBV27 and J is TRBJ1-1; TRBD1 matches at 8 bases. This CDR3 region has 14 residues. Trimming took 3 bases from V and 5 from J; bases not matched to a gene: 5. The V gene's germline CDR1 is MNHEY and CDR2 SMNVEV (reference sequence). The CDR3 reads CASSFGQGWTEAFF. CDR3 nucleotide sequence: TGTGCCAGCAGTTTTGGACAGGGTTGGACTGAAGCTTTCTTT.

The chain carries TRBV18 and TRBJ2-7; D is perhaps TRBD2 (5 bases). The CDR3 spans 13 residues. The germline V gene encodes CDR1 KGHSH and CDR2 LQKENI. The V gene lost 2 bases and the J gene lost 3 bases, with 8 bases spanning the gap. CDR3 amino acids: CASSPVGDYEQYF. CDR3 nucleotides: TGTGCCAGCTCACCAGTCGGGGACTACGAGCAGTACTTC.

V gene TRBV15 combines with J gene TRBJ1-5, with D possibly being TRBD1 (5 bases). V shed 0 bases and J shed 6 bases, with 12 bases lying between them. Germline V gene sequence: CDR1 LNHNV, CDR2 YYDKDF (reference sequence). The CDR3 contains 15 residues. CDR3 region: CATSRDHGDSQPQHF. The CDR3 nucleotides read TGTGCCACCAGCAGAGATCACGGGGACTCTCAGCCCCAGCATTTT.

The chain carries TRBV10-3 and TRBJ2-5; weak D call: TRBD2 (7 bases). Germline CDR1 reads ENHRY; CDR2 reads SYGVKD. V lost 8 bases and J lost 4, with 14 bases in between. The CDR3 contains 13 residues. CDR3 in DNA: TGTGCCATCGGGGGGGGGCCGGGAGAGACCCAGTACTTC. This codes for CAIGGGPGETQYF.

Here the CDR3 DNA reads TGTGCCAGCAATTCACCCAGTTCCGGCGGGACAGGGGAGAAACTGTTTTTT. Its protein product is CASNSPSSGGTGEKLFF. The V call is TRBV11-2, the J call TRBJ1-4; TRBD1 matches 10 bases. CDR1 is SGHAT and CDR2 is FQNNGV in the germline V gene. Trimming took 7 bases from V and 11 from J; bases not matched to a gene: 19. The CDR3 is 17 residues long.

This clone has just a few counts. This CDR3 reads CASSSGGVGNPSYEQYF. The CDR3, as DNA: TGTGCCAGCAGTTCGGGGGGGGTGGGGAACCCTTCCTACGAGCAGTACTTC. The chain combines TRBV27 with TRBJ2-7; 8 nucleotides line up with TRBD2. The length of the CDR3 is 17 residues. Germline V gene data show CDR1 as MNHEY and CDR2 as SMNVEV (reference sequence). Trimming cost V 4 bases and J 1 base; bases outside gene matches: 12.

This clone occurred once. This chain connects TRBV5-6 to TRBJ1-1, with 7 bases aligning to TRBD1. The ends lost 4 bases at V and 3 bases at J; junction bases unmatched: 3. This CDR3 is built from 13 residues. Per the germline V gene, CDR1 is SGHDT and CDR2 is YYEEEE. The CDR3 is CASSPTGHTEAFF. The CDR3 DNA follows: TGTGCCAGCAGCCCGACAGGGCACACTGAAGCTTTCTTT.

This chain joins TRBV10-3 and TRBJ1-2; D might be TRBD1 (6 bases). V was shortened by 11 bases and J by 4 bases, with 17 bases between the two germline ends. The germline V gene encodes CDR1 ENHRY and CDR2 SYGVKD. CDR3 length: 13 residues. This CDR3 is CAVETGQIYGYTF. The CDR3 DNA reads as TGTGCCGTCGAGACTGGACAGATCTATGGCTACACCTTC.

The chain joins TRBV15 to TRBJ2-1; 7 nucleotides line up with TRBD2. The CDR3 consists of 13 residues. The V segment lost 0 bases and the J segment 11 bases; nucleotides outside the gene matches: 4. Germline CDR1 is LNHNV and CDR2 is YYDKDF (reference sequence). CDR3 residues: CATSRDGGEKQFF. In nucleotides, the CDR3 is TGTGCCACCAGCAGAGATGGGGGGGAGAAGCAGTTCTTC.

This chain uses TRBV11-2 with TRBJ1-3; D is possibly TRBD1 (5 bases). This CDR3 region has 17 residues. Looked up from germline, CDR1 is SGHAT and CDR2 is FQNNGV. Trimming stripped 6 bases from V and 4 bases from J, with 22 bases between. CDR3: CASRNFGGKGSGNTIYF. For the CDR3, the DNA is TGTGCCAGCAGGAATTTCGGGGGTAAAGGTTCGGGAAACACCATATATTTT.

The V gene is TRBV7-3, the J gene TRBJ2-1, with 12 bases identical to TRBD2. CDR1 is SGHTA, CDR2 FQGTGA, per germline. The V segment lost 5 bases and the J segment 4 bases; nucleotides outside the gene matches: 6. This CDR3 comprises 16 residues. As DNA, the CDR3 is TGTGCCAGCAGCCCCTGGACTAGCGGGGATTACAATGAGCAGTTCTTC. Translation gives CASSPWTSGDYNEQFF.